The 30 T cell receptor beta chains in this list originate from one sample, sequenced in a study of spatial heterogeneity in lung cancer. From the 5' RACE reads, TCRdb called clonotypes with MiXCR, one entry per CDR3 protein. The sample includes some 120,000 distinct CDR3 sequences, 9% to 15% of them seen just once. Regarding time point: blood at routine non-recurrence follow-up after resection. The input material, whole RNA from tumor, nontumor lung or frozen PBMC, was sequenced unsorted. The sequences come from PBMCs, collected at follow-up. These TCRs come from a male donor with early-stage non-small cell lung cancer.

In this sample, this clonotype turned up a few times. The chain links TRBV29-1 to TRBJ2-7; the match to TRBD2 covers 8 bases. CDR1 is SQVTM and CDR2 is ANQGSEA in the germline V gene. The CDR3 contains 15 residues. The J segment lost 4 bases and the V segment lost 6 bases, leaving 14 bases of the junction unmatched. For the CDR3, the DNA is TGCAGCGTCCGCCGGGGACTAGGACAAGGATACGAGCAGTACTTC. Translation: CSVRRGLGQGYEQYF.

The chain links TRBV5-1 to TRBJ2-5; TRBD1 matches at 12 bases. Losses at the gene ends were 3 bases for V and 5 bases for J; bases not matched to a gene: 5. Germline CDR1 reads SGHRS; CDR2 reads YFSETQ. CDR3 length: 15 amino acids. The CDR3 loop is CASSSGTGGRETQYF. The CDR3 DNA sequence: TGCGCCAGCAGCTCTGGGACAGGGGGCCGGGAGACCCAGTACTTC.

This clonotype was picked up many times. CDR3 loop: CAIGARSAYEQYF. For the CDR3, the DNA is TGTGCCATCGGGGCCAGGTCAGCCTACGAGCAGTACTTC. The rearrangement links TRBV10-3 to TRBJ2-7; tentative D call: TRBD1 (5 bases). Germline values: CDR1 ENHRY, CDR2 SYGVKD. The CDR3 has 13 amino acids. V shed 8 bases and J shed 2 bases, with 13 bases lying between them.

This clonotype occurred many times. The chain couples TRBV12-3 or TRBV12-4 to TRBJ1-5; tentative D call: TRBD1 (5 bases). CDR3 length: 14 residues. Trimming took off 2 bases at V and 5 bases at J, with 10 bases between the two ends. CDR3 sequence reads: CASSLWQGYQPQHF. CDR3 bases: TGTGCCAGCAGTTTATGGCAGGGTTATCAGCCCCAGCATTTT.

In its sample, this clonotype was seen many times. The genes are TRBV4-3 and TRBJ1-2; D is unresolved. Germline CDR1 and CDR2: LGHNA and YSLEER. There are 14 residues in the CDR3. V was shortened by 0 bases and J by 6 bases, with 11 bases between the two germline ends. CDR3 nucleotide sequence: TGCGCCAGCAGCCAAGATCTGGGTTGGAATGGCTACACCTTC. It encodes CASSQDLGWNGYTF.

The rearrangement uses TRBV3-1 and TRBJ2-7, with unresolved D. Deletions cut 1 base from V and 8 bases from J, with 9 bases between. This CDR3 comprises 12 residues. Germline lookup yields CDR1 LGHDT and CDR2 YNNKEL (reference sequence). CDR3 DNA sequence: TGTGCCAGCAGCCAAGTTTCCCAGCAGCAGTACTTC. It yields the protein CASSQVSQQQYF.

The CDR3 region is CASSLGGWTDTQYF. In DNA, the CDR3 is TGTGCCAGCAGCTTAGGAGGGTGGACAGATACGCAGTATTTT. The J gene is TRBJ2-3, the V gene TRBV7-2, with TRBD2 as a possible D gene (5 bases). Trimming shortened V by 1 base and J by 3 bases, and 8 bases separated the two germline ends. The CDR3 length is 14 residues. The germline V gene has CDR1 SGHTA and CDR2 FQGNSA.

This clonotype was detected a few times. The CDR3 reads CASSFSGGSETQYF. Here the CDR3 DNA reads TGTGCCAGCAGCTTTAGCGGGGGGAGTGAGACCCAGTACTTC. The chain combines TRBV11-2 with TRBJ2-5; TRBD2 agrees at 10 bases. This CDR3 comprises 14 residues. V shed 3 bases and J 5 bases; nucleotides not matched to a gene: 3. From germline, CDR1 is SGHAT and CDR2 FQNNGV.

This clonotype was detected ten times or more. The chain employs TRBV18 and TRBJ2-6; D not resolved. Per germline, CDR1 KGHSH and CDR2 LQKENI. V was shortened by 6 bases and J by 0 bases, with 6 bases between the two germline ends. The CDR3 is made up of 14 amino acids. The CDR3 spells CASSSSSGANVLTF. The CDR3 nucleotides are TGTGCCAGCTCTAGCAGCTCTGGGGCCAACGTCCTGACTTTC.

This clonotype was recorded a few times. In nucleotides, the CDR3 is TGCAGTGCTAGTCGCCAAGCAGGTGCCTACGAGCAGTACTTC. It encodes CSASRQAGAYEQYF. The chain employs TRBV20-1 and TRBJ2-7; D gene ambiguous. CDR3 length: 14 residues. Germline assignment: CDR1 DFQATT and CDR2 SNEGSKA (reference sequence). Trimming shortened V by 3 bases and J by 2 bases, and 14 bases separated the two germline ends.

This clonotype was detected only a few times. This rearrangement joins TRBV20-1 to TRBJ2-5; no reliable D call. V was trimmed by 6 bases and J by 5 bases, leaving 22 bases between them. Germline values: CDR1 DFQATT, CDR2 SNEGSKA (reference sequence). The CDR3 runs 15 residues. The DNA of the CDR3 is TGCAGTGCCCAAAAACGGATTGGGTTATACGAGACCCAGTACTTC. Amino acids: CSAQKRIGLYETQYF.

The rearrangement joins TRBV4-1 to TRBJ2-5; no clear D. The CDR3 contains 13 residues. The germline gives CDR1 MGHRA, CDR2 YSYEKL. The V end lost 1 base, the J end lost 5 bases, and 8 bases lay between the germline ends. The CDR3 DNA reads TGCGCCAGCAGCCAAGCTGCGGTGGAGACCCAGTACTTC. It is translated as CASSQAAVETQYF.

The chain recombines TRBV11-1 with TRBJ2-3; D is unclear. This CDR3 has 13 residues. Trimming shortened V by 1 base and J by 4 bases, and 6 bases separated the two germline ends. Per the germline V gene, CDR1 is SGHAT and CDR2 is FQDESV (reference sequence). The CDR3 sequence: CASSLVSPDTQYF. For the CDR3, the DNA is TGTGCCAGCAGCTTAGTCAGCCCAGATACGCAGTATTTT. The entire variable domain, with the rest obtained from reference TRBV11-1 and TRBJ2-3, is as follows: EAEVAQSPRYKITEKSQAVAFWCDPISGHATLYWYRQILGQGPELLVQFQDESVVDDSQLPKDRFSAERLKGVDSTLKIQPAELGDSAMYLCASSLVSPDTQYFGPGTRLTVL.

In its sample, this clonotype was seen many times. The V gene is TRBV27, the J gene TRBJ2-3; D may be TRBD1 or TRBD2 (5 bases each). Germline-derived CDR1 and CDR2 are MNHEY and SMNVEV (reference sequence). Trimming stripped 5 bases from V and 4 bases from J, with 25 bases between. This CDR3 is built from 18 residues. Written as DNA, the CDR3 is TGTGCCAGCAGTCCGATCTTTATCACGGGGCTAAAGGCAGATACGCAGTATTTT. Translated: CASSPIFITGLKADTQYF.

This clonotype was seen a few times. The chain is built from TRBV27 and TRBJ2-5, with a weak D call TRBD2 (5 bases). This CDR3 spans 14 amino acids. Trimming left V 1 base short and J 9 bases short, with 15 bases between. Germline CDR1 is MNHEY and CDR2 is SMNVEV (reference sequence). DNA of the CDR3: TGTGCCAGCAGTTTATTGGCCGGACCGCGGGCCCAGTACTTC. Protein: CASSLLAGPRAQYF.

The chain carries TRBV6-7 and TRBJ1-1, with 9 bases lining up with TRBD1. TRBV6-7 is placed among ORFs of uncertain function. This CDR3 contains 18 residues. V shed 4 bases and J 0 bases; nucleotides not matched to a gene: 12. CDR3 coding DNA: TGTGCCAGCAGTTGCCTGACAGGGGGTTTTACCTTGAACACTGAAGCTTTCTTT. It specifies CASSCLTGGFTLNTEAFF.

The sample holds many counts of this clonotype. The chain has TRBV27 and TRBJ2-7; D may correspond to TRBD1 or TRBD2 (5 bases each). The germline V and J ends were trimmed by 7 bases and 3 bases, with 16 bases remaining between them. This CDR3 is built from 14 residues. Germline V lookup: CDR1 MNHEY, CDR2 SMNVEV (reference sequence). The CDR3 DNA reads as TGTGCCAGCACCCCTTTGTCAGGGAGCTACGAGCAGTACTTC. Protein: CASTPLSGSYEQYF.

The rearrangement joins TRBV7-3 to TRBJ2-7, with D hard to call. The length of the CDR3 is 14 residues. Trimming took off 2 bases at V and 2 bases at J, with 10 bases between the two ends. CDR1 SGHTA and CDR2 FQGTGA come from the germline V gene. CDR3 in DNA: TGTGCCAGCAGCTTAGTGGACGGTCCCTACGAGCAGTACTTC. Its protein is CASSLVDGPYEQYF. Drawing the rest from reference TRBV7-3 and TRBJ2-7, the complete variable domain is GAGVSQTPSNKVTEKGKYVELRCDPISGHTALYWYRQSLGQGPEFLIYFQGTGAADDSGLPNDRFFAVRPEGSVSTLKIQRTERGDSAVYLCASSLVDGPYEQYFGPGTRLTVT.

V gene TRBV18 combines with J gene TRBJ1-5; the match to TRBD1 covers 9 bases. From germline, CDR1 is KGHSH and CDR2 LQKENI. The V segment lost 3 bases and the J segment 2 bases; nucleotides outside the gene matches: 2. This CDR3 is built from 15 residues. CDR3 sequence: CASSPRQGGNQPQHF. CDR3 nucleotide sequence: TGTGCCAGCTCACCCCGACAGGGGGGCAATCAGCCCCAGCATTTT.

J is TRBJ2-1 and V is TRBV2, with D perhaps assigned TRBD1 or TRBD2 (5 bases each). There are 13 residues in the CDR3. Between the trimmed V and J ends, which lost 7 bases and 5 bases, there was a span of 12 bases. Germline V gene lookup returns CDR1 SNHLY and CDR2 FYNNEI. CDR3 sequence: CASKWDVNNEQFF. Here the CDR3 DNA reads TGTGCCAGCAAATGGGACGTCAACAATGAGCAGTTCTTC.

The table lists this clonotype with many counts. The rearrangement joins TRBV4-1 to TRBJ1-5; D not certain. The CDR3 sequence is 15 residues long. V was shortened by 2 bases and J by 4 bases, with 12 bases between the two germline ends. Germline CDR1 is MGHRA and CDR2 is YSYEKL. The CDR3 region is CASSQQSLGNQPQHF. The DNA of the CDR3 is TGCGCCAGCAGCCAACAAAGTCTCGGGAATCAGCCCCAGCATTTT.

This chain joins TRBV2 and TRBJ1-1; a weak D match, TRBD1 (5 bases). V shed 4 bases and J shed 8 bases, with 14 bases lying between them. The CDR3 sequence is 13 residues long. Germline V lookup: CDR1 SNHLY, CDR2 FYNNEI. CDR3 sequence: CASSATQGGEAFF. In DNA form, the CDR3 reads TGTGCCAGCAGTGCCACCCAGGGAGGGGAAGCTTTCTTT.

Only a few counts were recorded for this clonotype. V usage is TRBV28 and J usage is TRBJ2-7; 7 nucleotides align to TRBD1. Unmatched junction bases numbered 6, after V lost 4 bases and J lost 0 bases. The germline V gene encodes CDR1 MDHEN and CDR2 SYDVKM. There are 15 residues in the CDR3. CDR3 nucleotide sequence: TGTGCCAGCAGTTCCGGGGACAGCCTCTCCTACGAGCAGTACTTC. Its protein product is CASSSGDSLSYEQYF.

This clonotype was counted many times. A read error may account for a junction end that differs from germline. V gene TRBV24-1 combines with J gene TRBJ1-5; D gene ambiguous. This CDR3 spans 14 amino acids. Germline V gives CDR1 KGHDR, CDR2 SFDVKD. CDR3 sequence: CATSAVGENQPQHF. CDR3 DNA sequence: TGTGCCACAAGTGCGGTGGGTGAGAATCAGCCCCAGCATTTT.

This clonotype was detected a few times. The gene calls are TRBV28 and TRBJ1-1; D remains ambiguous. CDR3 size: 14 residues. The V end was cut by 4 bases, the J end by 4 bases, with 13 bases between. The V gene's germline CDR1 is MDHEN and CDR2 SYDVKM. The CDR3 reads CASSYTWEGTEAFF. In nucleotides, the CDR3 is TGTGCCAGCAGTTATACCTGGGAGGGCACTGAAGCTTTCTTT.

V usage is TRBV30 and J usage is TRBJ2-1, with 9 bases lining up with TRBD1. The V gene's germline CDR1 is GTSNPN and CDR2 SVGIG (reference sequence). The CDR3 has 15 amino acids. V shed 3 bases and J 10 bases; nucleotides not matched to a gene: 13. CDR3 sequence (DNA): TGTGCCTGGAGGAATCTCCGGGACAGGGTGGGGGAGCAGTTCTTC. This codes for CAWRNLRDRVGEQFF.

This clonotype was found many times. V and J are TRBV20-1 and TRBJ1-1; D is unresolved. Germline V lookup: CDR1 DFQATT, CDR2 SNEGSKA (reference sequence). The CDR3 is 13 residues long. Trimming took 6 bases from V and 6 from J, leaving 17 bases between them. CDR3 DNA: TGCAGTGCCATGACACCCGGTAGGGCTGAAGCTTTCTTT. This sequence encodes CSAMTPGRAEAFF.

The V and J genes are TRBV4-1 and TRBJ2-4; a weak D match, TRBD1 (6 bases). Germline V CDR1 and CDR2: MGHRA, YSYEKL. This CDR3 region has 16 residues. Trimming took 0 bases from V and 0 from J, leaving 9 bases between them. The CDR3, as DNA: TGCGCCAGCAGCCAAGATTGGGGGCTAGCCAAAAACATTCAGTACTTC. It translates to CASSQDWGLAKNIQYF.

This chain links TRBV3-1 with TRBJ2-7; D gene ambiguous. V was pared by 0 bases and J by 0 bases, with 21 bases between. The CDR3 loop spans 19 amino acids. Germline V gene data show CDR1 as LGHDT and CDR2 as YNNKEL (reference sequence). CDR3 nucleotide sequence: TGTGCCAGCAGCCAAGATCTTCGGACGGTGCATAAGAGCTCCTACGAGCAGTACTTC. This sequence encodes CASSQDLRTVHKSSYEQYF.

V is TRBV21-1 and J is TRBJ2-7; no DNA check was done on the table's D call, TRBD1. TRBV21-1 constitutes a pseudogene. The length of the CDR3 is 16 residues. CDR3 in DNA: TGTGCCAGCAGCAAAGTTGGGGGAAGGAGCTACTACGAGCAGTACTTC. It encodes CASSKVGGRSYYEQYF.